The clone carrying this T cell receptor (beta chain) was counted a few times. The target antigen is unknown. This CDR3 is 13 amino acids long. Germline lookup yields CDR1 SNHLY and CDR2 FYNNEI. The germline V and J ends were trimmed by 1 base and 0 bases, with 3 bases remaining between them. The sample comes from a study of beta chain features in type 1 diabetes. Study conclusions and caveats: In all four CD4+ subsets, TCRB CDR3 length was significantly, moderately reduced in type 1 diabetes.

Every isolated RNA sample was fully reverse transcribed, so sequencing captured expressed TCRB transcripts. Data came from immunoSEQ multiplex PCR; TCRdb stores just in-frame clones and leaves some out. The sample includes over 200,000 clones, about a tenth of them seen just once. This chain connects TRBV2 to TRBJ1-1; D remains unclear. The sequence was collected from a man younger than 40 with type 1 diabetes. The sequencing sample was made of naive CD4+ T cells from blood. The CDR3 spells CASSEGVNTEAFF. Written as DNA, the CDR3 is TGTGCCAGCAGTGAAGGAGTGAACACTGAAGCTTTCTTT.